These 28 T cell receptor beta chains originate from one sample sequenced in a study of T-cell reconstitution after alpha-beta-depleted transplantation in children. Using unique molecular identifiers, the investigators prepared the TCRbeta library. TCRdb re-analysed the PCR reads in MiXCR, keeping a single row per CDR3 protein. The sample carries 250,000 to 300,000 distinct CDR3 sequences, approximately 10% recorded once. The material sequenced was peripheral blood, taken 180 days after TCRalphabeta/CD19-depleted stem cell transplant. The receptors were sampled from a male patient aged 2 to 9 who had a stem cell transplant for chronic granulomatous disease, so the T cells may come from the graft donor.

This clonotype was detected ten times or more. The CDR3 DNA is TGTGCCATCAGCCGGAAGACAGGGCCCCAAGAGACCCAGTACTTC. This translates into CAISRKTGPQETQYF. The V call is TRBV10-3, the J call TRBJ2-5, with 7 bases identical to TRBD1. After removal of 6 bases from V and 1 base from J, the junction contained 8 bases not matched to a gene. The CDR3 runs 15 residues. CDR1 ENHRY and CDR2 SYGVKD come from the germline V gene.

Ten or more counts support this clonotype. The V and J genes are TRBV12-3 or TRBV12-4 and TRBJ2-1, with D unclear. The CDR3 runs 14 residues. V gave up 4 bases and J gave up 7 bases, with 14 bases separating them. CDR3 loop: CASSSPGFSNEQFF. In nucleotides, the CDR3 is TGTGCCAGCAGTTCCCCCGGGTTCTCGAATGAGCAGTTCTTC.

V and J are TRBV28 and TRBJ1-6; 7 bases are shared with TRBD1. Trimming removed 8 bases from V and 9 bases from J; junction bases left unmatched: 10. The germline CDR1 and CDR2 sequences are MDHEN and SYDVKM. The CDR3 length is 14 residues. The CDR3 here is CASHPGTVVSPLHF. In DNA, the CDR3 is TGTGCCAGCCATCCCGGGACAGTAGTTTCACCCCTCCACTTT.

This clonotype was found many times. This sequence joins TRBV15 and TRBJ2-5; tentative D call: TRBD1 (6 bases). The CDR3 is 15 amino acids. CDR1 LNHNV and CDR2 YYDKDF come from the germline V gene (reference sequence). V lost 0 bases to trimming and J lost 4 bases, with 12 bases between them. The CDR3 loop is CATSRDKGHAETQYF. CDR3 nucleotide sequence: TGTGCCACCAGCAGAGATAAGGGACATGCAGAGACCCAGTACTTC. The variable domain in full, completed from reference TRBV15 and TRBJ2-5, reads DAMVIQNPRYQVTQFGKPVTLSCSQTLNHNVMYWYQQKSSQAPKLLFHYYDKDFNNEADTPDNFQSRRPNTSFCFLDIRSPGLGDTAMYLCATSRDKGHAETQYFGPGTRLLVL.

This clonotype was observed many times. CDR3 amino acids: CASSVRSVTSGSTDTQYF. The CDR3 bases are TGTGCCAGCAGCGTCCGGAGTGTGACAAGCGGAAGCACAGATACGCAGTATTTT. This chain connects TRBV7-6 to TRBJ2-3; D perhaps matches TRBD2 (5 bases). V dropped 5 bases and J dropped 0 bases, with 21 bases sitting between them. CDR1 is SGHVS and CDR2 is FNYEAQ in the germline V gene. There are 18 residues in the CDR3.

As regards this clonotype: It may be a read error: a sequence one base away is much more abundant. The V gene is TRBV5-1, the J gene TRBJ2-1; perhaps TRBD1 as D (5 bases). CDR3 length: 12 amino acids. V lost 4 bases to trimming and J lost 9 bases, with 11 bases between them. Germline values: CDR1 SGHRS, CDR2 YFSETQ. The CDR3 region is CASSTWGGEQFF. Written as DNA, the CDR3 is TGCGCCAGCAGCACATGGGGCGGTGAGCAGTTCTTC.

This rearrangement joins TRBV24-1 to TRBJ2-3; 8 nucleotides agree with TRBD1. CDR1 is KGHDR, CDR2 SFDVKD, per germline. This CDR3 region has 16 residues. Trimming removed 4 bases from V and 3 bases from J; junction bases left unmatched: 8. CDR3 protein: CATSDPRTGRTDTQYF. The CDR3 DNA sequence: TGTGCCACCAGTGACCCCCGGACAGGGAGGACAGATACGCAGTATTTT.

This clonotype was seen ten or more times. The chain recombines TRBV24-1 with TRBJ2-1, with D perhaps assigned TRBD1 or TRBD2 (6 bases each). V lost 5 bases and J lost 7, with 17 bases in between. This CDR3 has 15 amino acids. Germline CDR1 and CDR2: KGHDR and SFDVKD. The DNA for the CDR3 is TGTGCCACCAGTGGGGGGGCCCTTCCGAGGAATGAGCAGTTCTTC. This codes for CATSGGALPRNEQFF.

This clonotype is a singleton in its sample. With a much larger clone just one base away, this may be a read error. For the CDR3, the DNA is TGTGCCAGCAGCCATGGACTAGCGGGCGGATTCACAGATACGCATTATTTT. Its protein product is CASSHGLAGGFTDTHYF. The V call is TRBV3-1, the J call TRBJ2-3; 11 bases are shared with TRBD2. The CDR3 totals 17 residues. Germline V gives CDR1 LGHDT, CDR2 YNNKEL (reference sequence).

This clonotype was counted ten times or more. The genes are TRBV29-1 and TRBJ2-7; 8 nucleotides match TRBD1. CDR3 length: 12 residues. The V segment lost 5 bases and the J segment 2 bases; nucleotides outside the gene matches: 2. CDR1 and CDR2 (germline): SQVTM, ANQGSEA. In nucleotides, the CDR3 is TGCAGCGTTCGGGACAGGACCTACGAGCAGTACTTC. Its translation: CSVRDRTYEQYF.

This clonotype was seen repeatedly, ten times or more. The V gene is TRBV7-2, the J gene TRBJ2-3; 8 positions agree with TRBD2. The CDR3 is made up of 17 amino acids. The V gene's germline CDR1 is SGHTA and CDR2 FQGNSA. Trimming took 5 bases from V and 0 from J; bases not matched to a gene: 10. CDR3 sequence (DNA): TGTGCCAGCAGCCTACTTAGCGGGGCCCTTAGCACAGATACGCAGTATTTT. Protein: CASSLLSGALSTDTQYF.

This clonotype was detected many times. The chain joins TRBV9 to TRBJ2-3, with 7 bases matching TRBD1. CDR1 SGDLS and CDR2 YYNGEE come from the germline V gene. V gave up 1 base and J gave up 5 bases; unmatched junction bases: 4. This CDR3 spans 14 amino acids. CDR3 protein: CASSVKGAGDTQYF. The CDR3 DNA sequence: TGTGCCAGCAGCGTAAAGGGGGCTGGAGATACGCAGTATTTT.

Ten or more counts support this clonotype. The chain employs TRBV7-3 and TRBJ2-1, with 11 bases aligning to TRBD1. CDR3 size: 14 residues. V gave up 5 bases and J gave up 9 bases; unmatched junction bases: 6. Germline values: CDR1 SGHTA, CDR2 FQGTGA. The chain's CDR3 is CASSPGQGEGEQFF. The CDR3 nucleotides are TGTGCCAGCAGCCCGGGACAGGGGGAAGGTGAGCAGTTCTTC.

Regarding this clonotype: A much bigger clone sits one base away, suggesting this may be a read error. The chain is built from TRBV11-1 and TRBJ2-7, with D perhaps TRBD1 (5 bases). Trimming stripped 2 bases from V and 4 bases from J, with 9 bases between. The CDR3 sequence is 13 residues long. Germline values: CDR1 SGHAT, CDR2 FQDESV (reference sequence). The CDR3 DNA is TGTGCCAGCAGCTTATCAAAGGGGTACGAGCAGTACTTC. It yields the protein CASSLSKGYEQYF.

In its sample, this clonotype was seen many times. V gene TRBV5-1 combines with J gene TRBJ1-3; D is uncertain. The V gene's germline CDR1 is SGHRS and CDR2 YFSETQ. This CDR3 comprises 13 residues. Trimming took 4 bases from V and 2 from J, leaving 7 bases between them. In DNA form, the CDR3 reads TGCGCCAGCAGCGTCACCCCTGGAAACACCATATATTTT. It yields the protein CASSVTPGNTIYF.

This clonotype was observed at least ten times. V gene TRBV5-1 combines with J gene TRBJ2-3; unclear D gene. The V gene lost 4 bases and the J gene lost 0 bases, with 12 bases spanning the gap. CDR3 size: 15 residues. Germline CDR1 SGHRS, CDR2 YFSETQ. The CDR3 nucleotides read TGCGCCAGCAGCCAACAGACTTCTAGCACAGATACGCAGTATTTT. It codes for CASSQQTSSTDTQYF.

As concerns this clonotype: This sequence may be a read error, since a much larger clone differs from it by one base. The missing conserved phenylalanine or tryptophan at the end of this CDR3 makes a read error likely. The genes are TRBV20-1 and TRBJ2-7; 10 bases line up with TRBD1. Germline CDR1 and CDR2: DFQATT and SNEGSKA (reference sequence). CDR3 length: 14 amino acids. The V gene end was trimmed by 4 bases and the J gene end by 2 bases; junction bases not matched to a gene: 5. The CDR3 DNA reads as TGCAGTGCTAAACCGGGACAGGGGACCTACGAGCAGTACATC. The encoded protein is CSAKPGQGTYEQYI.

This clonotype was picked up a small number of times. The chain has TRBV15 and TRBJ2-7; D gene uncertain. The CDR3 extends over 13 amino acids. The V gene lost 3 bases and the J gene lost 0 bases, with 6 bases spanning the gap. Germline V lookup: CDR1 LNHNV, CDR2 YYDKDF (reference sequence). CDR3: CATSSSISYEQYF. CDR3 nucleotides: TGTGCCACCAGCAGCTCTATCTCCTACGAGCAGTACTTC.

This clonotype was found many times. V usage is TRBV20-1 and J usage is TRBJ2-7; 7 bases are a match to TRBD1. This CDR3 is built from 13 residues. Trimming removed 6 bases from V and 1 base from J; junction bases left unmatched: 6. CDR1 and CDR2 (germline): DFQATT, SNEGSKA (reference sequence). For the CDR3, the DNA is TGCAGTGCACCGACAGGGTCGTCCTACGAGCAGTACTTC. The encoded protein is CSAPTGSSYEQYF.

A remark on this clonotype: A read error may be the cause here, since a much bigger clone is one base away. The chain links TRBV7-9 to TRBJ2-3, with 11 bases that match TRBD2. Trimming at V came to 2 bases and at J to 5 bases, leaving 3 bases not matched to a gene. Germline lookup yields CDR1 SEHNR and CDR2 FQNEAQ (reference sequence). The CDR3 has 15 amino acids. In DNA, the CDR3 is TGTGCCAGCAGCTTACCCCTAGCGGGGGGAGATACGCAGTATTTT. Residues: CASSLPLAGGDTQYF.

This clonotype was found many times. The chain uses TRBV12-3 or TRBV12-4 and TRBJ2-1; TRBD2 is a possible D gene (7 bases). Trimming removed 4 bases from V and 8 bases from J, with 21 bases in between. The CDR3 runs to 16 residues. The CDR3 bases are TGTGCCAGCAGTTCGCGAGGGGGGGGGCAGGGGTATGAGCAGTTCTTC. This sequence encodes CASSSRGGGQGYEQFF.

This clonotype was seen repeatedly, ten times or more. The chain links TRBV2 to TRBJ2-4; the D is unclear. With 6 bases removed from V and 2 bases from J, the gap between germline ends came to 5 bases. The CDR3 is made up of 12 amino acids. Germline V gives CDR1 SNHLY, CDR2 FYNNEI. The CDR3 protein is CASSPPKNIQYF. The CDR3 DNA reads as TGTGCCAGCAGCCCCCCCAAAAACATTCAGTACTTC.

There are many counts of this clonotype. The chain carries TRBV11-2 and TRBJ2-5, with 9 bases matching TRBD2. Germline CDR1 is SGHAT and CDR2 is FQNNGV. This CDR3 is 16 amino acids long. Germline trimming cut 1 base from V and 5 bases from J; bases unmatched to any gene: 8. This CDR3 is CASSLAPRTSAETQYF. CDR3 nucleotides: TGTGCCAGCAGCTTAGCCCCCCGGACTAGCGCCGAGACCCAGTACTTC.

This clonotype showed up many times. The genes are TRBV20-1 and TRBJ2-3, with TRBD1 identical over 12 bases. V dropped 6 bases and J dropped 5; count of bases not matched to a gene: 9. This CDR3 contains 15 residues. Per the germline V gene, CDR1 is DFQATT and CDR2 is SNEGSKA (reference sequence). The CDR3 here is CSAPARDRGQDTQYF. The CDR3 nucleotides are TGCAGTGCCCCAGCCCGGGACAGGGGGCAAGATACGCAGTATTTT.

Regarding this clonotype: A much more abundant neighbour one base away suggests this may be a read error. The rearrangement links TRBV5-1 to TRBJ1-2; D remains unclear. The germline V gene has CDR1 SGHRS and CDR2 YFSETQ. V lost 4 bases, J lost 12 bases, and 16 bases lay in between. This CDR3 has 12 amino acids. For the CDR3, the DNA is TGCGCCAGCAGCGCACCTGGTGGCGGCGACACCTTC. It codes for CASSAPGGGDTF.

This clonotype was observed many times. The V and J genes are TRBV28 and TRBJ2-1; 8 bases line up with TRBD2. Germline CDR1 and CDR2: MDHEN and SYDVKM. The trim removed 8 bases at V and 8 bases at J, leaving 11 bases unmatched. The CDR3 totals 14 residues. CDR3 sequence reads: CASLSREGLHEQFF. The DNA for the CDR3 is TGTGCCAGCCTCTCACGGGAGGGCCTCCATGAGCAGTTCTTC.

Points on this clonotype: This may come from a read error, since a much larger clone is one base off. V is TRBV20-1 and J is TRBJ2-7, with no clear D. The CDR3 is made up of 14 amino acids. Per the germline V gene, CDR1 is DFQATT and CDR2 is SNEGSKA (reference sequence). CDR3 sequence: CSAQRGGSTYEKYF. Written as DNA, the CDR3 is TGCAGTGCTCAGAGAGGCGGAAGCACCTACGAGAAGTACTTC.

This clonotype was recorded at least ten times. The chain employs TRBV15 and TRBJ2-3, with TRBD2 identical over 7 bases. Losses at the gene ends were 0 bases for V and 3 bases for J; bases not matched to a gene: 3. The CDR3 sequence is 15 residues long. Germline loops: CDR1 LNHNV, CDR2 YYDKDF (reference sequence). CDR3 DNA sequence: TGTGCCACCAGCAGAGATGCCGGGGGGACAGATACGCAGTATTTT. This gives the protein CATSRDAGGTDTQYF. Looking up the rest from reference TRBV15 and TRBJ2-3 gives the full variable domain: DAMVIQNPRYQVTQFGKPVTLSCSQTLNHNVMYWYQQKSSQAPKLLFHYYDKDFNNEADTPDNFQSRRPNTSFCFLDIRSPGLGDTAMYLCATSRDAGGTDTQYFGPGTRLTVL.